This entry lists 14 T cell receptor beta chains sequenced from one sample in a study of T cell changes during pregnancy in multiple sclerosis. Method: immunoSEQ multiplex PCR; TCRdb's copy keeps in-frame clones and lacks some. The repertoire holds 50,000 to 60,000 clones, approximately 91% seen once, with approximately 0.29% in the top ten. The source material was CD4+ T cells from peripheral blood mononuclear cells, sampled in the second trimester of pregnancy. The receptors originated from a female donor with multiple sclerosis, enrolled in a pregnancy study.

This chain uses TRBV6-1 with TRBJ2-1; 12 positions match TRBD2. V was clipped by 2 bases and J by 2 bases; unmatched bases: 7. The CDR3 sequence is 18 residues long. Germline CDR1 reads MNHNS; CDR2 reads SASEGT. The CDR3 loop is CASSERLAGGPAYNEQFF. The DNA of the CDR3 is TGTGCCAGCAGTGAACGGCTAGCGGGGGGGCCCGCCTACAATGAGCAGTTCTTC.

The chain uses TRBV7-8 and TRBJ1-4; the D is unclear. Germline V gene sequence: CDR1 SGHVS, CDR2 FQNEAQ. This CDR3 is 16 amino acids long. V shed 1 base and J shed 1 base, with 10 bases lying between them. The DNA for the CDR3 is TGTGCCAGCAGCTTAGTAACGCGAGGAACTAATGAAAAACTGTTTTTT. Its translation: CASSLVTRGTNEKLFF.

The rearrangement uses TRBV6-1 and TRBJ1-2; TRBD1 matches at 9 bases. V trimming: 6 bases; J trimming: 8 bases; junction bases outside the gene matches: 13. Germline lookup yields CDR1 MNHNS and CDR2 SASEGT. CDR3 length: 15 residues. The CDR3 DNA follows: TGTGCCAGCAGCTCCACACCGGGACAGGGTTGGGGCTACACCTTC. Translating gives CASSSTPGQGWGYTF.

J is TRBJ2-7 and V is TRBV27; the match to TRBD1 covers 11 bases. The CDR3 runs 15 residues. Germline V gene data show CDR1 as MNHEY and CDR2 as SMNVEV (reference sequence). Unmatched junction bases numbered 8, after V lost 6 bases and J lost 4 bases. CDR3 sequence (DNA): TGTGCCAGCAGCCCAATCGGACAGGGGGCGTACGAGCAGTACTTC. This sequence encodes CASSPIGQGAYEQYF.

The chain links TRBV19 to TRBJ1-2, with D perhaps TRBD1 (6 bases). Trimming stripped 7 bases from V and 1 base from J, with 10 bases between. The CDR3 runs 13 residues. Germline CDR1 LNHDA, CDR2 SQIVND (reference sequence). The CDR3 spells CASTTGVNYGYTF. For the CDR3, the DNA is TGTGCCAGTACGACAGGAGTTAACTATGGCTACACCTTC. Looking up the rest from reference TRBV19 and TRBJ1-2 gives the full variable domain: DGGITQSPKYLFRKEGQNVTLSCEQNLNHDAMYWYRQDPGQGLRLIYYSQIVNDFQKGDIAEGYSVSREKKESFPLTVTSAQKNPTAFYLCASTTGVNYGYTFGSGTRLTVV.

This chain links TRBV6-1 with TRBJ1-5; 9 bases are shared with TRBD1. The CDR3 is 14 amino acids. The V segment lost 5 bases and the J segment 4 bases; nucleotides outside the gene matches: 3. The germline V gene encodes CDR1 MNHNS and CDR2 SASEGT. The CDR3 nucleotides are TGTGCCAGCAGTCCCGGGACAGGGAATCAGCCCCAGCATTTT. Translation gives CASSPGTGNQPQHF.

This chain uses TRBV2 with TRBJ1-1; maybe TRBD1 (6 bases). In germline, CDR1 is SNHLY, CDR2 FYNNEI. This CDR3 is 13 amino acids long. Trimming stripped 11 bases from V and 0 bases from J, with 13 bases between. The CDR3 DNA is TGTGCCGCTACAGGGAGCATGAACACTGAAGCTTTCTTT. Its translation is CAATGSMNTEAFF.

CDR3 nucleotides: TGCGCCAGCAGCCTCAGGGGGTCTGGAAACACCATATATTTT. Encoded protein: CASSLRGSGNTIYF. The chain joins TRBV5-1 to TRBJ1-3; 7 bases fit TRBD1. Germline CDR1 reads SGHRS; CDR2 reads YFSETQ. The CDR3 is 14 residues long. The J segment lost 1 base and the V segment lost 4 bases, leaving 2 bases of the junction unmatched.

This chain joins TRBV5-6 and TRBJ2-1; D perhaps matches TRBD2 (5 bases). Germline-derived CDR1 and CDR2 are SGHDT and YYEEEE. Trimming left V 4 bases short and J 9 bases short, with 14 bases between. This CDR3 is built from 13 residues. CDR3: CASSRGGFGEQFF. The DNA for the CDR3 is TGTGCCAGCAGCCGAGGAGGTTTCGGTGAGCAGTTCTTC.

The chain recombines TRBV29-1 with TRBJ2-4, with 14 bases identical to TRBD2. This CDR3 is built from 15 residues. The trim removed 6 bases at V and 5 bases at J, leaving 6 bases unmatched. The germline CDR1 and CDR2 sequences are SQVTM and ANQGSEA. DNA for the CDR3: TGCAGCGTGGGGACTAGCGGGGGCCTGCAAAACATTCAGTACTTC. Translation: CSVGTSGGLQNIQYF.

The chain couples TRBV5-1 to TRBJ2-1; TRBD1 matches 10 bases. CDR1 is SGHRS and CDR2 is YFSETQ in the germline V gene. CDR3 length: 16 amino acids. The trim removed 4 bases at V and 7 bases at J, leaving 11 bases unmatched. The chain's CDR3 is CASSQPDRGMWNEQFF. The CDR3 DNA is TGCGCCAGCAGCCAGCCGGACAGGGGGATGTGGAATGAGCAGTTCTTC.

The chain couples TRBV5-1 to TRBJ2-7; 7 bases agree with TRBD1. Germline CDR1 reads SGHRS; CDR2 reads YFSETQ. This CDR3 is 15 amino acids long. The J segment lost 1 base and the V segment lost 0 bases, leaving 4 bases of the junction unmatched. CDR3: CASSLGQGLSYEQYF. For the CDR3, the DNA is TGCGCCAGCAGCTTGGGACAGGGTTTGTCCTACGAGCAGTACTTC. The full variable domain, in which reference TRBV5-1 and TRBJ2-7 provide the parts outside the CDR3, is KAGVTQTPRYLIKTRGQQVTLSCSPISGHRSVSWYQQTPGQGLQFLFEYFSETQRNKGNFPGRFSGRQFSNSRSEMNVSTLELGDSALYLCASSLGQGLSYEQYFGPGTRLTVT.

This rearrangement joins TRBV30 to TRBJ2-7; the match to TRBD2 covers 8 bases. Germline CDR1 GTSNPN, CDR2 SVGIG (reference sequence). The V gene end was trimmed by 0 bases and the J gene end by 4 bases; junction bases not matched to a gene: 8. The CDR3 has 15 amino acids. This CDR3 is CAWSVPGLESYEQYF. CDR3 nucleotide sequence: TGTGCCTGGAGTGTACCGGGACTAGAGTCGTACGAGCAGTACTTC.

In its sample, this clone was seen a few times. The chain uses TRBV5-1 and TRBJ2-5, with 7 bases that match TRBD1. This CDR3 is 13 amino acids long. The J segment lost 4 bases and the V segment lost 4 bases, leaving 4 bases of the junction unmatched. Germline V gene data show CDR1 as SGHRS and CDR2 as YFSETQ. The CDR3 loop reads CASSVGGPETQYF. The CDR3 nucleotides read TGCGCCAGCAGCGTAGGGGGCCCAGAGACCCAGTACTTC.